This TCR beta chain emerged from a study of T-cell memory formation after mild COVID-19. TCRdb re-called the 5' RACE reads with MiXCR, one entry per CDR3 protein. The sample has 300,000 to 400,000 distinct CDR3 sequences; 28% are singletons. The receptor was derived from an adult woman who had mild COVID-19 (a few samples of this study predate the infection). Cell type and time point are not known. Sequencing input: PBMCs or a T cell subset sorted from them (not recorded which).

The CDR3 sequence is CASSPTQRLSYNEQFF. The CDR3 DNA reads as TGTGCCAGCAGCCCGACTCAGCGGTTATCGTACAATGAGCAGTTCTTC. The chain is built from TRBV3-1 and TRBJ2-1, with a weak D call TRBD2 (5 bases). Deletions cut 4 bases from V and 4 bases from J, with 17 bases between. The length of the CDR3 is 16 residues. The V gene's germline CDR1 is LGHDT and CDR2 YNNKEL (reference sequence).